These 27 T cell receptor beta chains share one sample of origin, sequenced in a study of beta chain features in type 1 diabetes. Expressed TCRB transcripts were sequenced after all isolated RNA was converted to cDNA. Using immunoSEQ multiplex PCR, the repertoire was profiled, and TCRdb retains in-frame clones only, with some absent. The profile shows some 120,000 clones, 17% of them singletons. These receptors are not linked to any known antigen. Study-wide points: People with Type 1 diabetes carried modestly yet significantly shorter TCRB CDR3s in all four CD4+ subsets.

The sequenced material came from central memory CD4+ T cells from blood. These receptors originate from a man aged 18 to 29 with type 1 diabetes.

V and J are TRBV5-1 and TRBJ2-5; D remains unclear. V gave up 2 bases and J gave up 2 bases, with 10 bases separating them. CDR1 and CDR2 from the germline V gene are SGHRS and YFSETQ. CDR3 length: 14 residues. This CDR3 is CASSLEQLQETQYF. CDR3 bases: TGCGCCAGCAGCTTAGAGCAATTACAAGAGACCCAGTACTTC.

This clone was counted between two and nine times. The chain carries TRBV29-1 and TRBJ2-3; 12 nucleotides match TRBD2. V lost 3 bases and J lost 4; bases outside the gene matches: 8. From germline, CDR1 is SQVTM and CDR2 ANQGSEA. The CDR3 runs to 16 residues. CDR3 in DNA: TGCAGCGTTGAGCAACTAGCGGGGGGCCGACCAGATACGCAGTATTTT. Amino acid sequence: CSVEQLAGGRPDTQYF.

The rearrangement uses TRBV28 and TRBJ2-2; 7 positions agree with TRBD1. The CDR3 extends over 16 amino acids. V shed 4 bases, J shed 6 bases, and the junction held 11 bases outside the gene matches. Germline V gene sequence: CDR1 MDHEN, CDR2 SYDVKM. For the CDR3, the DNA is TGTGCCAGCAGTTCGGCACCGGGGACAGCCTCCGGGGAGCTGTTTTTT. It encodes CASSSAPGTASGELFF.

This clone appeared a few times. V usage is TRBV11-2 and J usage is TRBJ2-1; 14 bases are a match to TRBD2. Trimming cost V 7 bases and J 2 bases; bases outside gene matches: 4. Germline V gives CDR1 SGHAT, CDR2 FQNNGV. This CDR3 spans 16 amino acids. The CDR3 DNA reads TGTGCCAGCACCGGACTAGCGGGAGGCCCCTACAATGAGCAGTTCTTC. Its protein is CASTGLAGGPYNEQFF.

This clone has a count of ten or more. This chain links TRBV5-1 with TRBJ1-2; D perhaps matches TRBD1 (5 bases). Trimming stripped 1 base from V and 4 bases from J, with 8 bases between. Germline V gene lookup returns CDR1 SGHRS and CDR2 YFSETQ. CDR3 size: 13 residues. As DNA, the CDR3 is TGCGCCAGCAGCTTGCAGGGATCCTATGGCTACACCTTC. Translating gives CASSLQGSYGYTF.

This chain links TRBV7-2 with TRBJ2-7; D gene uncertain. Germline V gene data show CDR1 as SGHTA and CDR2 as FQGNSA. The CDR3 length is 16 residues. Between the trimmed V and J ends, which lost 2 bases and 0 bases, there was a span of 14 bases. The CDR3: CASSLSPIPSSYEQYF. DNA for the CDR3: TGTGCCAGCAGCTTAAGTCCGATTCCTAGCTCCTACGAGCAGTACTTC.

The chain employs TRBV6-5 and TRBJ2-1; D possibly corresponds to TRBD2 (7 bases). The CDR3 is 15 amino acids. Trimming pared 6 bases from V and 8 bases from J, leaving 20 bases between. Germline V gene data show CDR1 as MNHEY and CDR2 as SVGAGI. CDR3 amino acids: CASSPRITGGHEQFF. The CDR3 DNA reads TGTGCCAGCAGCCCTCGTATAACGGGGGGCCATGAGCAGTTCTTC.

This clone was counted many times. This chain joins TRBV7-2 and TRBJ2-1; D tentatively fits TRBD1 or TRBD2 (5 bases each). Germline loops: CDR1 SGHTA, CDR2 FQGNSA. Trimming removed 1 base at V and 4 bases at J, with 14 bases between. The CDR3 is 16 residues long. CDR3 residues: CASSLGTGTAYNEQFF. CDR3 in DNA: TGTGCCAGCAGCTTAGGTACCGGGACGGCGTACAATGAGCAGTTCTTC.

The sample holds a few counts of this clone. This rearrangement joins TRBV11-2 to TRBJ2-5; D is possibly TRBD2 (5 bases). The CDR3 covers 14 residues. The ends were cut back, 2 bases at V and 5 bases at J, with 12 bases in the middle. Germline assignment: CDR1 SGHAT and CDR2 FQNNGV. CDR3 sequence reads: CASSLPGRGETQYF. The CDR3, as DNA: TGTGCCAGCAGCTTACCTGGGCGAGGGGAGACCCAGTACTTC.

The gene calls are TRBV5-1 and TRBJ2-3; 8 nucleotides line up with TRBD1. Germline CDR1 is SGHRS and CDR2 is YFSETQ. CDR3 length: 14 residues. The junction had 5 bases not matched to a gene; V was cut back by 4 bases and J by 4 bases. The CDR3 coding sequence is TGCGCCAGCAGCCCCGGACAGGGCGCAGATACGCAGTATTTT. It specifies CASSPGQGADTQYF.

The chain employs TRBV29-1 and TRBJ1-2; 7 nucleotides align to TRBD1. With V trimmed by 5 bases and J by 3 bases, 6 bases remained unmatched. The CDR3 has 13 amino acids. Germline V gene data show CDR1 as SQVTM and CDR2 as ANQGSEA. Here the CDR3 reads CSVTPGGDYGYTF. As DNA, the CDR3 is TGCAGCGTTACCCCAGGGGGGGACTATGGCTACACCTTC. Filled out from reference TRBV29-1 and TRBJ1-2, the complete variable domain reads SAVISQKPSRDICQRGTSLTIQCQVDSQVTMMFWYRQQPGQSLTLIATANQGSEATYESGFVIDKFPISRPNLTFSTLTVSNMSPEDSSIYLCSVTPGGDYGYTFGSGTRLTVV.

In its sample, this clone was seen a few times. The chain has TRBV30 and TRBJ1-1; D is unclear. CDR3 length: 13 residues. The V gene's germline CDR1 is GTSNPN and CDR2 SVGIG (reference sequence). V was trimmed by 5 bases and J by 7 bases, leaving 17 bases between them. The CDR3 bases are TGTGCCTGGCTACGTGGAGGAGGAATTGAAGCTTTCTTT. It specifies CAWLRGGGIEAFF.

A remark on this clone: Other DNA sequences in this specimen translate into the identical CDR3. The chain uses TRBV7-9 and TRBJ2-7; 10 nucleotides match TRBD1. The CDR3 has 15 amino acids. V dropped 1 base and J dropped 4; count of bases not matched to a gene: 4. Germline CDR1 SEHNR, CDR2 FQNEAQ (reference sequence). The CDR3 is CASSLVTGGRYEQYF. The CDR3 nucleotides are TGTGCCAGCAGCTTAGTGACAGGGGGCAGGTACGAGCAGTACTTC.

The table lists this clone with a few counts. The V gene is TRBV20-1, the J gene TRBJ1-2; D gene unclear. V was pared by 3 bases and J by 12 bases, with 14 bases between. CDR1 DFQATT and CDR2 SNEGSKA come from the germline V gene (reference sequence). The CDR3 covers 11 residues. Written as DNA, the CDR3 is TGCAGTGCTAGCCGATCATACTACAACACCTTC. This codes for CSASRSYYNTF.

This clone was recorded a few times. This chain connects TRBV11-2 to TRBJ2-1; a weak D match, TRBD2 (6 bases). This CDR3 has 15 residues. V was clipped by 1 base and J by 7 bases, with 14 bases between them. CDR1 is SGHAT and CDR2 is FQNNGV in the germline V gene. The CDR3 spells CASSLGPSRGNEQFF. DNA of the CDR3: TGTGCCAGCAGCTTAGGCCCCTCCCGGGGGAATGAGCAGTTCTTC.

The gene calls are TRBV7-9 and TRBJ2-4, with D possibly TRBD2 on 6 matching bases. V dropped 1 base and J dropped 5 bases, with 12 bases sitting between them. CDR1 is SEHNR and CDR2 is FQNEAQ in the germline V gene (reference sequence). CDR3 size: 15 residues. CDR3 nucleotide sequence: TGTGCCAGCAGCTTAGGTCCTGGAGGGGAAAACATTCAGTACTTC. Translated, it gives CASSLGPGGENIQYF.

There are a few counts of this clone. The chain's CDR3 is CASSFLPRSGANVLTF. In DNA form, the CDR3 reads TGTGCCAGCAGCTTCCTCCCCCGGTCTGGGGCCAACGTCCTGACTTTC. The chain uses TRBV7-8 and TRBJ2-6; the D is unclear. Germline V gene data show CDR1 as SGHVS and CDR2 as FQNEAQ. The CDR3 extends over 16 amino acids. V lost 3 bases and J lost 1, with 10 bases in between.

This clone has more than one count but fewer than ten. The CDR3 DNA reads TGTGCCAGCAGCCCAAGGCCAGGGGACTCAACCTACACAGATACGCAGTATTTT. It codes for CASSPRPGDSTYTDTQYF. The genes are TRBV5-6 and TRBJ2-3; D assignment may be TRBD1 or TRBD2 (6 bases each). Germline CDR1 and CDR2: SGHDT and YYEEEE. Trimming took 4 bases from V and 2 from J, leaving 23 bases between them. This CDR3 is 18 amino acids long.

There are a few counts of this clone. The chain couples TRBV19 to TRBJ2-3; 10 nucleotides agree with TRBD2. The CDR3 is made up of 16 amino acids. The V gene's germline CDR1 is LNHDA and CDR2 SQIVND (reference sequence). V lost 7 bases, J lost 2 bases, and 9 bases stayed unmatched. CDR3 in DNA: TGTGCCAGTAAGGCGATAGCGGGAGGCCCCACAGATACGCAGTATTTT. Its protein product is CASKAIAGGPTDTQYF. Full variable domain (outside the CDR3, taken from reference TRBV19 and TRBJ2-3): DGGITQSPKYLFRKEGQNVTLSCEQNLNHDAMYWYRQDPGQGLRLIYYSQIVNDFQKGDIAEGYSVSREKKESFPLTVTSAQKNPTAFYLCASKAIAGGPTDTQYFGPGTRLTVL.

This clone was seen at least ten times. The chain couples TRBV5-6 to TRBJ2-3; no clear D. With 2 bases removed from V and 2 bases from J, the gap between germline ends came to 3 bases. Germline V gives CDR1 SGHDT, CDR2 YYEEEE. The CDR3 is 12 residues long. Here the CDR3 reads CASSFLTDTQYF. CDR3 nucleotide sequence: TGTGCCAGCAGCTTCCTCACAGATACGCAGTATTTT.

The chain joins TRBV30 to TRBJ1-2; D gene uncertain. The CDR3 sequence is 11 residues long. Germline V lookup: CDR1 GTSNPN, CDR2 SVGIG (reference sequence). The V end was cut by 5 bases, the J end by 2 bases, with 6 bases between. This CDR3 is CAWGGNYGYTF. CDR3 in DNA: TGTGCCTGGGGCGGGAACTATGGCTACACCTTC.

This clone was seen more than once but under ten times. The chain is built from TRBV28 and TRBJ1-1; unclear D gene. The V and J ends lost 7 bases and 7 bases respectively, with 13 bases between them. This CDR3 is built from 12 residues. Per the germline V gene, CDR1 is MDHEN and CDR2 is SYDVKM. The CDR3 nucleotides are TGTGCCAGCACCTTTCTCGGGTTTGAAGCTTTCTTT. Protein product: CASTFLGFEAFF.

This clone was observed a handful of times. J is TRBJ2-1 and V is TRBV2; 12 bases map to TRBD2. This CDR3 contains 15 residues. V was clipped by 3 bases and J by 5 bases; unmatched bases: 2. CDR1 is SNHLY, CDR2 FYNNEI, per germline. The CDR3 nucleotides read TGTGCCAGCAGTGAGACTAGCGGGGGAAACAATGAGCAGTTCTTC. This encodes CASSETSGGNNEQFF.

The CDR3: CASSFGGRTEQFF. The CDR3 DNA reads TGTGCCAGCAGTTTCGGAGGGAGGACTGAGCAGTTCTTC. The rearrangement links TRBV27 to TRBJ2-1; a possible D gene is TRBD2 (6 bases). Trimming took off 3 bases at V and 9 bases at J, with 12 bases between the two ends. This CDR3 comprises 13 residues. The V gene's germline CDR1 is MNHEY and CDR2 SMNVEV (reference sequence).

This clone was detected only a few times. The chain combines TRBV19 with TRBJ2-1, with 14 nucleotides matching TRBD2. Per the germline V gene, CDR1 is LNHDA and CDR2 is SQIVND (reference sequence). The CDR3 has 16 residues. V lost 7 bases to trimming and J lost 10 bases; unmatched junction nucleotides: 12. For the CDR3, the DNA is TGTGCCAGTAATCCCCACGGGACTAGCGGGAGAAGGGAGCAGTTCTTC. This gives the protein CASNPHGTSGRREQFF.

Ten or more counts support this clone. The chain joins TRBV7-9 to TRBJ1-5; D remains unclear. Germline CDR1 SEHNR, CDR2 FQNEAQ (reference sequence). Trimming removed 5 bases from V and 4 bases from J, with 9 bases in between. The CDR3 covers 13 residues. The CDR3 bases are TGTGCCAGCAGCCGAGGAGGGAATCAGCCCCAGCATTTT. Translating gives CASSRGGNQPQHF. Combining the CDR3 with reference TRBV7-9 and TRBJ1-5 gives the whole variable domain DTGVSQNPRHKITKRGQNVTFRCDPISEHNRLYWYRQTLGQGPEFLTYFQNEAQLEKSRLLSDRFSAERPKGSFSTLEIQRTEQGDSAMYLCASSRGGNQPQHFGDGTRLSIL.

The CDR3 is CASSLLADSYNEQFF. Written as DNA, the CDR3 is TGTGCCAGCAGCCTACTGGCGGACTCCTACAATGAGCAGTTCTTC. This chain links TRBV7-6 with TRBJ2-1; D is uncertain. V was trimmed by 5 bases and J by 0 bases, leaving 11 bases between them. CDR3 size: 15 residues. The germline gives CDR1 SGHVS, CDR2 FNYEAQ.